This TCR beta chain was profiled in a study of T cells after yellow fever vaccination (dated by TCRdb to 2018 to 2020). With respect to the entire study: The SMART-Seq v4 Ultra Low Input RNA kit was used to prepare libraries from fractions with low cell numbers. To track T-cell clones before and after primary and booster YFV17D yellow fever vaccination, bulk TCR alpha and beta repertoires were sequenced longitudinally. Two healthy male donors, one aged 18 to 30 and one aged 30 to 40 years, were included in the cohort. Blood was drawn at multiple timepoints before and after primary and secondary immunization, with bulk PBMC replicates and cell subsets isolated.

CDR3 length: 16 amino acids, cysteine to phenylalanine. Only the CDR3 DNA stays, 48 bases, in frame from base 1. Relative to germline, V is 0 bases shorter and J is 5 bases shorter, with 17 bases between their ends. Via the germline V gene, CDR1 is SGHRS and CDR2 YFSETQ. TCR cDNA was synthesized by 5'RACE template switching, which introduced a universal primer site and unique molecular identifiers. cDNA synthesis was primed from both the TCR alpha and TCR beta constant segments. Two PCR steps were used to amplify libraries, with sample barcodes and sequencing adapters being added in the second step. Sequencing of the libraries was done on either Illumina HiSeq 2500 (2x100 bp) or NovaSeq (2x150 bp). Concerning the study's data processing: MIGEC handled demultiplexing of reads and collapsing into UMI consensus sequences, while MiXCR performed V(D)J alignment. Vaccine-responding clonotypes were defined with edgeR using replicate PBMC samples, requiring FDR below 0.01 and a log2 fold change above 5 up to day 15. Bulk clonotypes were assigned CD4 or CD8 identity according to which sequenced CD4 or CD8 repertoire held them at higher abundance. TCRdb reworked the public reads: Q25 trimming with fastp, MiXCR clone assembly, productive beta chains retained. Each entry is one CDR3 protein sequence, shown with its most common DNA and genes. TCRdb, not the authors, supplied the V and J calls. This sample is represented by approximately 340,000 distinct CDR3 sequences; roughly 8.7% of them were singletons. The ten largest clones take up over 15% of the sample.

Summary of the overall study and its limitations: A small fraction of clonotypes showed up in both the CD4 and CD8 compartments, probably as a result of convergent recombination. Compared with the primary T-cell response, the secondary T-cell response was faster but weaker, reaching its peak on day 5 rather than on day 15. Because abundant contaminating clonotypes from the bulk population could be contained in FACS-sorted repertoires, computational filtering was required. Most clones expanded after primary vaccination (96% of CD4 and 88% of CD8) were re-detected after the booster, suggesting that broad memory maintenance occurred. Because only a couple of donors were included in the study, the extent to which the findings can be generalized is limited.

What this sample's treatment or condition label stands for: live attenuated yellow fever vaccine strain. At each blood-draw timepoint, two biological replicates of bulk PBMCs were obtained. A standard Ficoll-Paque protocol was used to isolate PBMCs from peripheral blood. TriZol was used to extract RNA from bulk PBMCs, from CD4 and CD8 fractions, and from dextramer-positive and dextramer-negative fractions. This clonotype was picked up a small number of times. Its antigen remains undetermined. Per-nucleotide qualities are absent, and no much larger clonotype sits a single base away. The sequences come from PBMCs, collected on the day of the first yellow fever vaccination. The sequence is built from TRBV5-1 and TRBJ1-1; possibly the D gene is TRBD1, per 6 matching bases. This clonotype was sampled from a man younger than 30 who received the YFV17D yellow fever vaccine. CDR3 region: CASSLERRGEGTEAFF. The nucleotides read TGCGCCAGCAGCTTGGAGCGCAGGGGCGAGGGGACTGAAGCTTTCTTT.